The sequence of this T cell receptor beta chain was determined in a study of blood T cell repertoires in COVID-19. Overall study: The study drew acute and convalescent COVID-19 samples from the United States, Italy and Spain. Sample material is recorded as cDNA or gDNA derived from T cells, B-cell-depleted T cells, or PBMCs.

Germline lookup yields CDR1 LNHDA and CDR2 SQIVND (reference sequence). The CDR3 length is 17 residues. V was shortened by 1 base and J by 5 bases, with 20 bases between the two germline ends. Under the authors' procedure: Reference gene primer amplification gave nucleated cell count estimates. TCRdb's table, derived via immunoSEQ multiplex PCR, lists solely in-frame clones and lacks some. That table furnishes V, J and clone size, whereas the DNA furnished D and trimming. The table includes some 150,000 clones, 78% detected once. This TCR was recovered from a man older than 75 with acute or convalescent COVID-19. Sequenced material: peripheral blood. The rearrangement uses TRBV19 and TRBJ1-2; D might be TRBD1 (5 bases). The CDR3 protein is CASSIGAGTLERYGYTF. The CDR3 DNA reads as TGTGCCAGTAGTATAGGTGCGGGGACCTTGGAGAGGTATGGCTACACCTTC.